The T cell receptor beta chain described here comes from a study of cytomegalovirus exposure and HLA in healthy donors. 60 Vbeta and 13 Jbeta primers were used in PCR. Clones were read by immunoSEQ multiplex PCR, and TCRdb kept only the in-frame ones, dropping some. The table records about 180,000 clones, 70% to 80% of them present only once. The CDR3 covers 13 residues. Germline values: CDR1 GTSNPN, CDR2 SVGIG (reference sequence). Trimming shortened V by 3 bases and J by 3 bases, and 9 bases separated the two germline ends. Material for sequencing was PBMCs. The sequence came from a man younger than 35 in good health and CMV-seronegative. The chain joins TRBV30 to TRBJ1-5; maybe TRBD1 (5 bases). CDR3 sequence reads: CAWRRQPNQPQHF. CDR3 coding DNA: TGTGCCTGGAGAAGACAGCCCAATCAGCCCCAGCATTTT.